This T cell receptor (beta chain) is drawn from a study of blood T cells in healthy people across ages. Study observations and caveats: Roughly linear declines in TCR beta diversity per million T cells occurred with age. Any conclusive comparison of naive versus antigen-experienced cells was prevented by using unsorted PBMCs.

As for this clonotype: Its antigen remains unknown.

Next came a second PCR, run for about 6 to 12 cycles, which used a sample-barcoded 5' primer along with a J-beta primer mix. Each cDNA molecule received a tag from a template-switch adaptor that had 12 random nucleotides. TCRdb itself ran the 5' RACE reads through MiXCR, one entry per CDR3 protein. Of roughly 550,000 distinct CDR3 sequences listed, less than 25% are singletons. The CDR3 runs 12 residues. Germline V gives CDR1 LGHDT, CDR2 YNNKEL (reference sequence). V lost 6 bases and J lost 12, with 15 bases in between. The sample was also linked to a second study, of T cells of mothers and their children. That source reports: Samples were provided by three healthy Caucasian mothers and their six children.

The V gene is TRBV3-1, the J gene TRBJ2-1, with D perhaps TRBD2 (6 bases). The receptor was isolated from a boy between 10 and 17 years old in good health. The sequencing input was blood. In DNA, the CDR3 is TGTGCCAGCAGTGATCGACTGGGGGGGCAGTTCTTC. As protein: CASSDRLGGQFF.